This T cell receptor beta chain is drawn from a study of cytomegalovirus exposure and HLA in healthy donors. Primers: 60 Vbeta forward and 13 Jbeta reverse. Clones were sequenced by immunoSEQ multiplex PCR, and TCRdb holds only the in-frame ones, with some missing. The sample includes hundreds of thousands of clones, 77% of them seen just once. This CDR3 is 14 amino acids long. V lost 0 bases to trimming and J lost 9 bases; unmatched junction nucleotides: 11. CDR1 is GTSNPN and CDR2 is SVGIG in the germline V gene (reference sequence). Study findings and constraints: A list of 164 TCR beta chains associated with cytomegalovirus was given. One later analysis reportedly identified an Asian-associated ancestry cluster that showed fewer N-insertions than the roughly 700-donor mean.

About this clone: Its antigen is undetermined.

The TCR sequence derives from a woman in her sixties in good health and CMV-seropositive. The chain links TRBV30 to TRBJ2-7; 7 bases are shared with TRBD2. Source material: PBMCs. The CDR3 bases are TGTGCCTGGAGTGTACACCTTCCCCGCGGGGGGCAGTACTTC. This codes for CAWSVHLPRGGQYF.